The present T cell receptor beta chain was sequenced within a study of chemoradiotherapy in HPV16-positive cancers. In the study overall: Functional T-cell assays on a couple of HPV16-positive patients' cells defined candidate HPV-specific clones and common TCR motifs. General study findings and limits: Non-HPV-specific T cells did not expand in tumors during treatment, whereas candidate HPV-specific clones and E7-related motifs did. Only a couple of HPV16-positive patients supplied the functional HPV-specificity definition. HPV-responsive T-cell expansion during chemoradiotherapy was linked to improved recurrence-free survival in HPV16-positive patients.

CDR3 size: 13 residues. The V gene lost 4 bases and the J gene lost 3 bases, with 10 bases spanning the gap. CDR1 is MNHEY, CDR2 SVGAGI, per germline. The repertoire was sequenced with immunoSEQ multiplex PCR; TCRdb's copy has only in-frame clones and lacks some. The sample carries more than 9,500 clones, 86% recorded once. For this clone: Its antigen remains unknown.

The sequence was collected from a human donor with HPV-associated anogenital cancer. This material consisted of blood, taken from a patient who underwent chemoradiotherapy. The chain links TRBV6-5 to TRBJ2-7, with a possible D match to TRBD1 (6 bases). The CDR3 is CASSSDSNYEQYF. The CDR3 nucleotides read TGTGCCAGCAGTTCGGACAGCAACTACGAGCAGTACTTC.